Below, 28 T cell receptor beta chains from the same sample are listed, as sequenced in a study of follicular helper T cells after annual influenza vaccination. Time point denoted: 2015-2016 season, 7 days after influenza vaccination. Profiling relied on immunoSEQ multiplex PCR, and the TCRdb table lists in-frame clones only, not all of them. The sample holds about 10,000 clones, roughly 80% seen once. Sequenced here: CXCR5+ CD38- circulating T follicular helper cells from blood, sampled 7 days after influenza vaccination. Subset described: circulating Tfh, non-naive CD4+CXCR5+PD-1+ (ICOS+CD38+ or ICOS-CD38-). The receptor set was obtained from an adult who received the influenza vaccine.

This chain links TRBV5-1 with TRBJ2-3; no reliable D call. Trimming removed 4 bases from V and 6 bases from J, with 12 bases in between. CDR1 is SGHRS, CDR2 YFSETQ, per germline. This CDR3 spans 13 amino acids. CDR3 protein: CASSPGLWDTQYF. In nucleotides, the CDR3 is TGCGCCAGCAGCCCGGGTCTTTGGGATACGCAGTATTTT.

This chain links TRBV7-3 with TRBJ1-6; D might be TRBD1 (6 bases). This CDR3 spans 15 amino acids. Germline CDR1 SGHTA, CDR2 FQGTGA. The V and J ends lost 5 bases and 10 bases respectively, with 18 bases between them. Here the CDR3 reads CASSPMGGLQSPLHF. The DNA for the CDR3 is TGTGCCAGCAGCCCGATGGGGGGCCTTCAATCACCCCTCCACTTT.

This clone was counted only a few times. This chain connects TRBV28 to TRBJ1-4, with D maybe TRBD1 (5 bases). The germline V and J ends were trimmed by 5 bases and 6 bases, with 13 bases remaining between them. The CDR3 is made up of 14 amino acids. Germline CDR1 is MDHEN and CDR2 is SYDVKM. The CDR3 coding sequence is TGTGCCAGCAGTCCTGGGGGGAACTATGAAAAACTGTTTTTT. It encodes CASSPGGNYEKLFF.

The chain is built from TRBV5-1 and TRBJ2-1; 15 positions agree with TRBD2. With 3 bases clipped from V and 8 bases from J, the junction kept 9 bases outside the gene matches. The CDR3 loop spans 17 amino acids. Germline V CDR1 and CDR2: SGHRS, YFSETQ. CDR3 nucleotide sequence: TGCGCCAGCAGCTGGGGACTAGCGGGGGGAATTTTCGATGAGCAGTTCTTC. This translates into CASSWGLAGGIFDEQFF. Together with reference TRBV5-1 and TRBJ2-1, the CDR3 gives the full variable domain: KAGVTQTPRYLIKTRGQQVTLSCSPISGHRSVSWYQQTPGQGLQFLFEYFSETQRNKGNFPGRFSGRQFSNSRSEMNVSTLELGDSALYLCASSWGLAGGIFDEQFFGPGTRLTVL.

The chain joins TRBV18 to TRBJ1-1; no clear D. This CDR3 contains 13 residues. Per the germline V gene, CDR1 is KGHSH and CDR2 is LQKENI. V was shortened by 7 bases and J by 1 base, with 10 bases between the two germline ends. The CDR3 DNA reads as TGTGCCAGCTTATCGGCACGGAACACTGAAGCTTTCTTT. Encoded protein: CASLSARNTEAFF.

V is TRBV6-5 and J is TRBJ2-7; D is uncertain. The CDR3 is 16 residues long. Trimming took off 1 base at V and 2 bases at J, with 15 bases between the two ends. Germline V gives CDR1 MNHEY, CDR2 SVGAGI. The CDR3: CASSYFAAGTTYEQYF. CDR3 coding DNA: TGTGCCAGCAGTTACTTCGCGGCAGGTACTACCTACGAGCAGTACTTC.

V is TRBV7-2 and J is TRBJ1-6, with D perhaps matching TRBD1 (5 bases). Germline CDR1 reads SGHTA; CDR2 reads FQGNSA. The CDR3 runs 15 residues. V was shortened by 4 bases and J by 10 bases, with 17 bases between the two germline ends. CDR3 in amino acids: CASSSPDKGGSPLHF. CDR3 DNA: TGTGCCAGCAGCTCACCGGACAAGGGAGGCTCACCCCTCCACTTT.

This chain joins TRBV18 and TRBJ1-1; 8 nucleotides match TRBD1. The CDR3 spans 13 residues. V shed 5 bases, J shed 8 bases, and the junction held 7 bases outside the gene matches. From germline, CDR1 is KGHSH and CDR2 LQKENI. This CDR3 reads CASSIQGGTEAFF. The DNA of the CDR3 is TGTGCCAGCTCAATACAGGGGGGAACAGAAGCTTTCTTT.

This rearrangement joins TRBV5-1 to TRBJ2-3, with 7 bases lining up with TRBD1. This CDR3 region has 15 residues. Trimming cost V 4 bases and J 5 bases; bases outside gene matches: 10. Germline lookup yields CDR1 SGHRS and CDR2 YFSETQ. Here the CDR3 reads CASSGGQVGVDTQYF. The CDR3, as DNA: TGCGCCAGCAGCGGAGGACAGGTTGGGGTAGATACGCAGTATTTT.

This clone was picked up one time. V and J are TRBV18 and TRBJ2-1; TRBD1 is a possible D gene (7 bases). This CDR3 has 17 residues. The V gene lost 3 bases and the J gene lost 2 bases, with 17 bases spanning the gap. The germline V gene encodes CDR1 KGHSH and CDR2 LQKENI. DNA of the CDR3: TGTGCCAGCTCACCGGATATAGGAGGGGGCACCTACAATGAGCAGTTCTTC. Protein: CASSPDIGGGTYNEQFF.

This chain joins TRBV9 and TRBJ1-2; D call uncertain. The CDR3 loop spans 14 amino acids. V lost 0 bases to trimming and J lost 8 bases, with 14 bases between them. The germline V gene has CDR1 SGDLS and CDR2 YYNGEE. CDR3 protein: CASSVDSAEGGYTF. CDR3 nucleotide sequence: TGTGCCAGCAGCGTAGATTCTGCGGAGGGAGGCTACACCTTC. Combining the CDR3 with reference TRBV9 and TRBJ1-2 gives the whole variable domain DSGVTQTPKHLITATGQRVTLRCSPRSGDLSVYWYQQSLDQGLQFLIQYYNGEERAKGNILERFSAQQFPDLHSELNLSSLELGDSALYFCASSVDSAEGGYTFGSGTRLTVV.

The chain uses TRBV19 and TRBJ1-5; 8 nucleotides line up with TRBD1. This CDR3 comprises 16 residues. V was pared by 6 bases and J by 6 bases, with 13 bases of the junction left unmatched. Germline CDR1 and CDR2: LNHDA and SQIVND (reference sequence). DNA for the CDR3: TGTGCCAGTAGGGAGACCACAGGGGGGAACACTCAGCCCCAGCATTTT. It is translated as CASRETTGGNTQPQHF.

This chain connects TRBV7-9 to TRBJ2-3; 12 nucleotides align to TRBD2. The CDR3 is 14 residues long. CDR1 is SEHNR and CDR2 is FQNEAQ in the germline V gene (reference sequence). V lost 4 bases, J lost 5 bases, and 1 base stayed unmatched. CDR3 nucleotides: TGTGCCAGCAGCTGGACTAGCGGGGTAGATACGCAGTATTTT. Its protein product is CASSWTSGVDTQYF.

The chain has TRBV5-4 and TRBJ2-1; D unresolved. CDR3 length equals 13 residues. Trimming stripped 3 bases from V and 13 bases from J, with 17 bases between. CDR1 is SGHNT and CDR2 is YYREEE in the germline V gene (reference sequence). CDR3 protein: CASSSDPTGFQFF. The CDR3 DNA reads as TGTGCCAGCAGCTCCGACCCCACCGGCTTCCAGTTCTTC.

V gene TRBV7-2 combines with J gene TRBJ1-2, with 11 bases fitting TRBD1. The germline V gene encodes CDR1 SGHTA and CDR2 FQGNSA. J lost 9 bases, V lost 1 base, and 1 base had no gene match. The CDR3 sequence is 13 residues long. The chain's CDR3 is CASSLGDRGSYTF. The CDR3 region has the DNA TGTGCCAGCAGCTTAGGGGACAGGGGGAGCTACACCTTC.

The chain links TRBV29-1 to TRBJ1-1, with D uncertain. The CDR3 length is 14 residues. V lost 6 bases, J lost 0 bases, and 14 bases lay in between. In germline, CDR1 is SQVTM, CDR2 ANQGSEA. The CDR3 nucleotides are TGCAGCGTGTTGGATAGGGTCGTGAACACTGAAGCTTTCTTT. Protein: CSVLDRVVNTEAFF.

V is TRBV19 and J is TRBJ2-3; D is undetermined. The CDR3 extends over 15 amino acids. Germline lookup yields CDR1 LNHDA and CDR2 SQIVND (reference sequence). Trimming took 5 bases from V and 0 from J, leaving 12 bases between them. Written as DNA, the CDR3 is TGTGCCAGTAGTTTGAGAAAAACTAGCACAGATACGCAGTATTTT. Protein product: CASSLRKTSTDTQYF.

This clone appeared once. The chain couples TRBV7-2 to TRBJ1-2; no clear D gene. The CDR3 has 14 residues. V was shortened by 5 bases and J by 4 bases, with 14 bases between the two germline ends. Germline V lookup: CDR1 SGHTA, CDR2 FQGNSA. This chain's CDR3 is CASSLQPSTYGYTF. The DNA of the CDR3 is TGTGCCAGCAGCCTTCAGCCCAGCACCTATGGCTACACCTTC.

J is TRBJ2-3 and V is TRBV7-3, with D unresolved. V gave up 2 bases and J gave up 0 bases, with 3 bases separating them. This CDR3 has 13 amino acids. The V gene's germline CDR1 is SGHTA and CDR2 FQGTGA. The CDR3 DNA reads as TGTGCCAGCAGCTTAGACAGCACAGATACGCAGTATTTT. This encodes CASSLDSTDTQYF.

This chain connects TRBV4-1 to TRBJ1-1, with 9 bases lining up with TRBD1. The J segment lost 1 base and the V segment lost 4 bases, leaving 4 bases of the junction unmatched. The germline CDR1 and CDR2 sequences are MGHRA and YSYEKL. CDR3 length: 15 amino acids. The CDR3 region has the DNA TGCGCCAGCAGCCGTGAACAGGGGGCGAACACTGAAGCTTTCTTT. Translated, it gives CASSREQGANTEAFF.

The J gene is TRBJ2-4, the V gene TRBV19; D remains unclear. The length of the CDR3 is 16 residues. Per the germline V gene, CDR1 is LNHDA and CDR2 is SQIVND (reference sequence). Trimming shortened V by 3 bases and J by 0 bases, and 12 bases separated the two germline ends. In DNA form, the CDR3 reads TGTGCCAGTAGTATGGCTGGCTCAATAGCCAAAAACATTCAGTACTTC. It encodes CASSMAGSIAKNIQYF.

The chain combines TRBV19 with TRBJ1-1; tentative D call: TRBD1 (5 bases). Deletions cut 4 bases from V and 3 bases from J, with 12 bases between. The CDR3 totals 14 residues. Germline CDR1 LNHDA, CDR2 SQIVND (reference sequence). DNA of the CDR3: TGTGCCAGTAGTAAGGCAGGGTGGGACACTGAAGCTTTCTTT. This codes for CASSKAGWDTEAFF.

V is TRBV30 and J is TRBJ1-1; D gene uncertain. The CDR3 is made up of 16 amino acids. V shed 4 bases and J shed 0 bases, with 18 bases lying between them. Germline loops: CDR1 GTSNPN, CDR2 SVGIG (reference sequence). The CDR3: CAWTTRTGQMNTEAFF. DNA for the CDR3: TGTGCCTGGACCACGCGGACTGGGCAGATGAACACTGAAGCTTTCTTT. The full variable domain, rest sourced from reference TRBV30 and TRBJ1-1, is SQTIHQWPATLVQPVGSPLSLECTVEGTSNPNLYWYRQAAGRGLQLLFYSVGIGQISSEVPQNLSASRPQDRQFILSSKKLLLSDSGFYLCAWTTRTGQMNTEAFFGQGTRLTVV.

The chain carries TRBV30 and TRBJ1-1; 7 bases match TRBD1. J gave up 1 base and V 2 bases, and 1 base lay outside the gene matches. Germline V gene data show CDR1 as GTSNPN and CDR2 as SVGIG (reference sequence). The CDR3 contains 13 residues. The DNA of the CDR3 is TGTGCCTGGAGTCGGGACAGGAACACTGAAGCTTTCTTT. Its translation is CAWSRDRNTEAFF.

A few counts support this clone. The CDR3 DNA sequence: TGTGCCACCACTAGGTCCGGGATTAGCAATCAGCCCCAGCATTTT. Protein product: CATTRSGISNQPQHF. The rearrangement links TRBV15 to TRBJ1-5; D is undetermined. The V and J ends lost 7 bases and 0 bases respectively, with 13 bases between them. The CDR3 length is 15 residues. CDR1 and CDR2 (germline): LNHNV, YYDKDF (reference sequence).

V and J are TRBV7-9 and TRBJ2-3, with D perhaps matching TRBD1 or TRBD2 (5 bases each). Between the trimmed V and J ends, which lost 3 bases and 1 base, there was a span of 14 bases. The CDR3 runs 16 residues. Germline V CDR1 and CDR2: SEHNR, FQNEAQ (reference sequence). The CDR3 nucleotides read TGTGCCAGCAGCTTCGGGACCAATATACGCACAGATACGCAGTATTTT. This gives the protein CASSFGTNIRTDTQYF.

In DNA, the CDR3 is TGTGCCAGCAGCCAGTTCCCAGGAGGAGAGACCCAGTACTTC. This translates into CASSQFPGGETQYF. The V and J genes are TRBV7-9 and TRBJ2-5; maybe TRBD2 (5 bases). This CDR3 region has 14 residues. Germline CDR1 reads SEHNR; CDR2 reads FQNEAQ (reference sequence). The V end was cut by 5 bases, the J end by 4 bases, with 14 bases between.

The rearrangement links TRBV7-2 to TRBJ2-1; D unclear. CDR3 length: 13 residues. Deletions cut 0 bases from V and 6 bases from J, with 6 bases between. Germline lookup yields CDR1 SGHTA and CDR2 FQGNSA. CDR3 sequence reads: CASSLARRNEQFF. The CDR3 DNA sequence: TGTGCCAGCAGCTTAGCGAGGCGCAATGAGCAGTTCTTC.